The 17 T cell receptor beta chains listed next were all sequenced from one sample in a study of blood T cell repertoires in COVID-19. Assay: immunoSEQ multiplex PCR; the TCRdb copy retains only in-frame clones and omits some. The sample lists fewer than 250,000 clones, 87% occurring once. The specimen sequenced was PBMCs or T cells enriched from blood (not recorded which). The receptors originated from a man aged 25 to 40 in a cohort exposed to, infected with or recovered from COVID-19 (not recorded which).

The chain joins TRBV7-2 to TRBJ1-3, with D tentatively TRBD1 (5 bases). Germline lookup yields CDR1 SGHTA and CDR2 FQGNSA. The V end was cut by 3 bases, the J end by 0 bases, with 9 bases between. This CDR3 is 15 amino acids long. The CDR3 is CASSLSRDSGNTIYF. CDR3 nucleotide sequence: TGTGCCAGCAGCTTGTCCAGGGACTCTGGAAACACCATATATTTT.

The chain carries TRBV27 and TRBJ1-2; possibly TRBD1 for D (6 bases). CDR3 size: 14 residues. V lost 5 bases and J 8 bases, leaving 18 bases between the germline ends. The germline CDR1 and CDR2 sequences are MNHEY and SMNVEV (reference sequence). In DNA, the CDR3 is TGTGCCAGCAGTCCCCAAGGGGGGGGAAGAGGCTACACCTTC. Encoded protein: CASSPQGGGRGYTF.

This chain links TRBV25-1 with TRBJ2-1, with TRBD2 as a possible D gene (6 bases). Germline V gene lookup returns CDR1 MGHDK and CDR2 SYGVNS. The CDR3 is 13 residues long. The germline V and J ends were trimmed by 7 bases and 6 bases, with 13 bases remaining between them. The CDR3 loop reads CASTPPAGNEQFF. The DNA for the CDR3 is TGTGCCAGCACGCCGCCAGCGGGCAATGAGCAGTTCTTC.

This chain connects TRBV11-2 to TRBJ2-7, with TRBD1 matching over 10 bases. The CDR3 covers 15 residues. In germline, CDR1 is SGHAT, CDR2 FQNNGV. The V gene end was trimmed by 1 base and the J gene end by 5 bases; junction bases not matched to a gene: 5. CDR3 in DNA: TGTGCCAGCAGCTTAGGGACAGGGGGTTTCGACGAGCAGTACTTC. This codes for CASSLGTGGFDEQYF. Using reference TRBV11-2 and TRBJ2-7 for the parts outside the CDR3, the full variable domain is EAGVAQSPRYKIIEKRQSVAFWCNPISGHATLYWYQQILGQGPKLLIQFQNNGVVDDSQLPKDRFSAERLKGVDSTLKIQPAKLEDSAVYLCASSLGTGGFDEQYFGPGTRLTVT.

The chain combines TRBV6-6 with TRBJ1-5; the D is unclear. V lost 6 bases, J lost 1 base, and 4 bases lay in between. The CDR3 totals 12 residues. The germline CDR1 and CDR2 sequences are MNHNY and SVGAGI (reference sequence). The CDR3 spells CASRESNQPQHF. In DNA form, the CDR3 reads TGTGCCAGCAGAGAGAGCAATCAGCCCCAGCATTTT.

The rearrangement joins TRBV2 to TRBJ2-5; 7 bases are a match to TRBD2. The CDR3 runs to 18 residues. Losses at the gene ends were 7 bases for V and 1 base for J; bases not matched to a gene: 18. Germline V gene sequence: CDR1 SNHLY, CDR2 FYNNEI. The chain's CDR3 is CASTRDSRLWGGQETQYF. CDR3 in DNA: TGTGCCAGCACAAGGGATTCACGACTGTGGGGGGGCCAAGAGACCCAGTACTTC.

This chain connects TRBV6-1 to TRBJ1-2; D gene unclear. The germline V gene encodes CDR1 MNHNS and CDR2 SASEGT. There are 14 residues in the CDR3. Trimming cost V 3 bases and J 4 bases, with 12 bases left between them. In DNA, the CDR3 is TGTGCCAGCAGTGAGGAGAGGGTCGGCTATGGCTACACCTTC. It yields the protein CASSEERVGYGYTF.

The V call is TRBV28, the J call TRBJ2-1, with TRBD2 matching over 10 bases. CDR1 is MDHEN, CDR2 SYDVKM, per germline. The CDR3 is made up of 16 amino acids. Losses at the gene ends were 4 bases for V and 9 bases for J; bases not matched to a gene: 12. In DNA form, the CDR3 reads TGTGCCAGCAGTTCTGCTAGCGGGAGTTTTCTGAGTGAGCAGTTCTTC. Translation gives CASSSASGSFLSEQFF.

The V call is TRBV2, the J call TRBJ1-2; D not certain. CDR1 SNHLY and CDR2 FYNNEI come from the germline V gene. Trimming took off 5 bases at V and 2 bases at J, with 6 bases between the two ends. The CDR3 loop spans 12 amino acids. The CDR3 DNA sequence: TGTGCCAGCAGTAACCGGAACTATGGCTACACCTTC. Protein sequence: CASSNRNYGYTF.

The chain employs TRBV28 and TRBJ2-5; 8 bases map to TRBD1. Looked up from germline, CDR1 is MDHEN and CDR2 is SYDVKM. The CDR3 length is 15 residues. With V trimmed by 2 bases and J by 2 bases, 4 bases remained unmatched. CDR3 sequence reads: CASSLEGQGQETQYF. CDR3 in DNA: TGTGCCAGCAGTTTAGAAGGACAGGGACAAGAGACCCAGTACTTC.

The gene calls are TRBV7-8 and TRBJ1-2; D may be TRBD1 (6 bases). The germline V gene has CDR1 SGHVS and CDR2 FQNEAQ. The CDR3 runs to 14 residues. The V end lost 1 base, the J end lost 6 bases, and 12 bases lay between the germline ends. CDR3 sequence (DNA): TGTGCCAGCAGCTTAGTTAGGGGGGGAGATGGCTACACCTTC. Protein: CASSLVRGGDGYTF.

CDR3 in amino acids: CASSTDRGETQYF. CDR3 in DNA: TGTGCCAGTAGTACGGACAGGGGAGAGACCCAGTACTTC. J is TRBJ2-5 and V is TRBV19; 9 nucleotides align to TRBD1. This CDR3 comprises 13 residues. Per germline, CDR1 LNHDA and CDR2 SQIVND (reference sequence). Trimming took 4 bases from V and 4 from J; bases not matched to a gene: 1.

This sequence joins TRBV28 and TRBJ2-6; possible D gene TRBD1, 6 bases. This CDR3 is 17 amino acids long. Per the germline V gene, CDR1 is MDHEN and CDR2 is SYDVKM. The V and J ends lost 6 bases and 4 bases respectively, with 19 bases between them. CDR3: CASSLESRGSGANVLTF. In nucleotides, the CDR3 is TGTGCCAGCAGCCTAGAAAGCAGGGGAAGCGGGGCCAACGTCCTGACTTTC.

This sequence joins TRBV27 and TRBJ2-7; TRBD1 might be the D (6 bases). The CDR3 has 13 residues. The V gene's germline CDR1 is MNHEY and CDR2 SMNVEV (reference sequence). V was pared by 7 bases and J by 0 bases, with 10 bases between. The CDR3 is CASTGQSSYEQYF. CDR3 in DNA: TGTGCCAGCACTGGACAGAGCTCCTACGAGCAGTACTTC.

The chain recombines TRBV18 with TRBJ2-6, with D hard to call. CDR1 and CDR2 (germline): KGHSH, LQKENI. V lost 5 bases to trimming and J lost 0 bases, with 8 bases between them. The CDR3 sequence is 15 residues long. This CDR3 reads CASSSKSSGANVLTF. CDR3 in DNA: TGTGCCAGCTCATCCAAGAGCTCTGGGGCCAACGTCCTGACTTTC.

This clone was counted between two and nine times. The V call is TRBV4-1, the J call TRBJ1-1; 7 bases agree with TRBD1. Germline lookup yields CDR1 MGHRA and CDR2 YSYEKL. Trimming took 5 bases from V and 1 from J; bases not matched to a gene: 13. The CDR3 extends over 17 amino acids. The CDR3 protein is CASSVWDSGFTNTEAFF. CDR3 sequence (DNA): TGCGCCAGCAGCGTGTGGGACAGCGGGTTTACGAACACTGAAGCTTTCTTT.

V usage is TRBV4-1 and J usage is TRBJ1-3, with 8 bases that match TRBD1. Germline trimming cut 4 bases from V and 0 bases from J; bases unmatched to any gene: 8. Germline loops: CDR1 MGHRA, CDR2 YSYEKL. The CDR3 length is 17 residues. In DNA form, the CDR3 reads TGCGCCAGCAGCCTTTTCGCGACAGGGGCCTCTGGAAACACCATATATTTT. Its protein is CASSLFATGASGNTIYF.